Listed below are T cell receptor beta chains from one sample, sequenced in a study of blood T cell repertoires in COVID-19. Sequenced by immunoSEQ multiplex PCR; TCRdb stores in-frame clones only, minus some. The sample lists 140,000 to 150,000 clones, 75% to 90% occurring once. Sequenced sample: peripheral blood. The receptors shown here come from a man aged 50 to 59 who had recovered from COVID-19. CDR3s include the opening cysteine and the closing phenylalanine or tryptophan. The D gene is left open where the match is weak. Part of the rows lack a size; the others show once, few, many or a class for expanded clones.

NA,TRBJ1-4,once,TRBV18,TGTGCCAGCTCCCCCCGGAGGGGGGGTGGAGAAAAACTGTTTTTT,CASSPRRGGGEKLFF
NA,TRBJ1-2,NA,TRBV12-3/TRBV12-4,TGTGCCAGCAGCCCCGGGATCTATGGCTACACCTTC,CASSPGIYGYTF
NA,TRBJ2-7,many,TRBV7-9,TGTGCCAGCAGCTCCGGTACTCGGTCCGAGCAGTACTTC,CASSSGTRSEQYF
TRBD1,TRBJ2-7,NA,TRBV7-9,TGTGCCAGCAGTTCCCCGGACAGGGGTTCCTACGAGCAGTACTTC,CASSSPDRGSYEQYF
TRBD1,TRBJ1-2,NA,TRBV13,TGTGCCAGCAGCTTAGGCCTGGCAGGGGGGACCAACTATGGCTACACCTTC,CASSLGLAGGTNYGYTF
NA,TRBJ2-3,NA,TRBV19,TGTGCCAGTAGTATGTTACTAGCCGGCACAGATACGCAGTATTTT,CASSMLLAGTDTQYF
NA,TRBJ2-7,NA,TRBV7-9,TGTGCCAGCAGCCGGGAAGTTTCCATCTCCGAGCAGTACTTC,CASSREVSISEQYF
TRBD2,TRBJ2-7,few,TRBV4-1,TGCGCCAGCAGCCAAGTTCCCGCAGGGAGGGCGTACGAGCAGTACTTC,CASSQVPAGRAYEQYF
NA,TRBJ2-1,NA,TRBV7-9,TGTGCCAGCAGCCAAGGACAGTCGAGGGAGCAGTTCTTC,CASSQGQSREQFF
NA,TRBJ2-7,NA,TRBV2,TGTGCCAGCAGTCCCAGGGGCGGGTCCTACGAGCAGTACTTC,CASSPRGGSYEQYF
TRBD1,TRBJ1-1,NA,TRBV6-6,TGTGCCAGCAGTTACCCAAACAGGGGGCTACTAGAAGCTTTCTTT,CASSYPNRGLLEAFF
NA,TRBJ1-2,NA,TRBV7-9,TGTGCCAGCAGTCTCGAGTATGGCTACACCTTC,CASSLEYGYTF
NA,TRBJ2-2,NA,TRBV4-2,TGTGCCAGCAGCCAAGACGCGGGCCCGAACACCGGGGAGCTGTTTTTT,CASSQDAGPNTGELFF
NA,TRBJ2-5,NA,TRBV11-2,TGTGCCAGCAGGCCGATCCAGGGTCACCAAGAGACCCAGTACTTC,CASRPIQGHQETQYF
NA,TRBJ1-1,NA,TRBV21-1,TGTGCCAGCAGCAAAGGGGGGAGGACTGAAGCTTTCTTT,CASSKGGRTEAFF
NA,TRBJ2-2,NA,TRBV6-5,TGTGCCAGCAGAAGCGTCGACGGGGAGCTGTTTTTT,CASRSVDGELFF
TRBD1,TRBJ2-7,NA,TRBV7-9,TGTGCCAGCAGCGCGGACAGGGAGGCTGACGAGCAGTACTTC,CASSADREADEQYF
NA,TRBJ1-3,NA,TRBV30,TGTGCCTGGAGTGTACTTTTCGGCGGCAGCGACTCTGGAAACACCATATATTTT,CAWSVLFGGSDSGNTIYF
NA,TRBJ2-1,once,TRBV11-3,TGTGCCAGCAGCTTTGCAGGGCGCTACAATGAGCAGTTCTTC,CASSFAGRYNEQFF
NA,TRBJ2-5,NA,TRBV2,TGTGCCAGCAGGAGGACAGAGCAAGAGACCCAGTACTTC,CASRRTEQETQYF
TRBD1,TRBJ2-7,NA,TRBV30,TGTGCCTGGAATCGAGACAGGGGGCGCTACGAGCAGTACTTC,CAWNRDRGRYEQYF
TRBD1,TRBJ2-5,NA,TRBV6-1,TGTGCCAGCAGCGAATGGGACAGGGACCGACAAGAGACCCAGTACTTC,CASSEWDRDRQETQYF
NA,TRBJ1-1,few,TRBV25-1,TGTGCCAGCAGTGATCGGTGGGCAGGGGCTGAAGCTTTCTTT,CASSDRWAGAEAFF
NA,TRBJ2-2,once,TRBV5-1,TGCGCCAGCTCGTGGGGAGGCGACACCGGGGAGCTGTTTTTT,CASSWGGDTGELFF
NA,TRBJ2-3,NA,TRBV11-3,TGTGCCAGCAGCCGAAGACAGGTTCCAGATACGCAGTATTTT,CASSRRQVPDTQYF
TRBD1,TRBJ1-1,NA,TRBV10-3,TGTGCCATCAGTGGGACAGGGGGACGTATGAACACTGAAGCTTTCTTT,CAISGTGGRMNTEAFF
TRBD2,TRBJ2-5,NA,TRBV5-1,TGCGCCAGCACCTCCTCGCCGCTAGCGGGGGTGGAGACCCAGTACTTC,CASTSSPLAGVETQYF
TRBD1,TRBJ1-5,once,TRBV5-8,TGTGCCAGCAGCGGGACAGGGGGGCAGCCCCAGCATTTT,CASSGTGGQPQHF
NA,TRBJ1-1,few,TRBV9,TGTGCCAGCAGCGATGGGACTCTGGGCACTGAAGCTTTCTTT,CASSDGTLGTEAFF
TRBD2,TRBJ2-3,NA,TRBV7-2,TGTGCCAGCAGCTTAGCGAGACTAGCGGGGGGGAACACAGATACGCAGTATTTT,CASSLARLAGGNTDTQYF
NA,TRBJ1-5,NA,TRBV3-1/TRBV3-2,TGTGCCAGCAGCCAAGACAGAAATCAGCCCCAGCATTTT,CASSQDRNQPQHF
NA,TRBJ2-3,NA,TRBV11-3,TGTGCCAGCAGCTTTCAGGCTTCCACAGATACGCAGTATTTT,CASSFQASTDTQYF
NA,TRBJ2-6,NA,TRBV5-5,TGTGCCAGCAGCTTGGACGCGGGTTCTGGGGCCAACGTCCTGACTTTC,CASSLDAGSGANVLTF
TRBD1,TRBJ2-3,NA,TRBV5-1,TGCGCCAGCAGCTTGGCGGGACAGGGGGGCACAGATACGCAGTATTTT,CASSLAGQGGTDTQYF
TRBD1,TRBJ2-1,NA,TRBV6-6,TGTGCCAGCAGTCCCCGGAAAAGGACAGGGAAAGGGTACAATGAGCAGTTCTTC,CASSPRKRTGKGYNEQFF
NA,TRBJ1-1,NA,TRBV10-3,TGTGCCATCAGTAGACAGGAGAACACTGAAGCTTTCTTT,CAISRQENTEAFF
NA,TRBJ2-1,NA,TRBV9,TGTGCCAGCAGCGTAGGGGGCGCGGACAATGAGCAGTTCTTC,CASSVGGADNEQFF
TRBD1,TRBJ2-7,NA,TRBV5-1,TGCGCCAGCAGCTTGGATACAGGGGGAGACTACGAGCAGTACTTC,CASSLDTGGDYEQYF
TRBD1,TRBJ1-2,once,TRBV4-3,TGCGCCAGCAGCCAACAAATCAAGGACAGGGGCTATGGCTACACCTTC,CASSQQIKDRGYGYTF
TRBD1,TRBJ1-1,NA,TRBV11-3,TGTGCCAGCAGCCCTAATCCCCAGGGGGACACTGAAGCTTTCTTT,CASSPNPQGDTEAFF
NA,TRBJ2-2,NA,TRBV27,TGTGCCAGCAGTTTGGACACCCACACCGGGGAGCTGTTTTTT,CASSLDTHTGELFF
NA,TRBJ2-7,NA,TRBV19,TGTGCCAGTACCCCCCCAGGGGTAAGTGAGCAGTACTTC,CASTPPGVSEQYF
TRBD1,TRBJ2-7,NA,TRBV5-1,TGCGCCAGCAGCGTGGCGGGACAGGGAACGAAGGAGCAGTACTTC,CASSVAGQGTKEQYF
TRBD1,TRBJ2-3,few,TRBV11-3,TGTGCCAGCAGCCACAGGGGGTCCGATACGCAGTATTTT,CASSHRGSDTQYF
TRBD1,TRBJ1-1,once,TRBV6-5,TGTGCCAGCAGGGGACAGGGGTTGGGAGCTTTCTTT,CASRGQGLGAFF
TRBD1,TRBJ1-5,NA,TRBV4-1,TGCGCCAGCAGCCAAGATCGACGACAGGGTCAGCCCCAGCATTTT,CASSQDRRQGQPQHF
NA,TRBJ2-5,NA,TRBV5-4,TGTGCCAGCAGCCCCTGGAGGGTTGATGAGACCCAGTACTTC,CASSPWRVDETQYF
TRBD1,TRBJ2-7,NA,TRBV19,TGTGCCAGTAGTATTGGGACAGGGGGTATCTACGAGCAGTACTTC,CASSIGTGGIYEQYF
TRBD1,TRBJ1-5,NA,TRBV6-2/TRBV6-3,TGTGCCAGCAGTTACGGCGGGACAGTGGCGGGCAATCAGCCCCAGCATTTT,CASSYGGTVAGNQPQHF
TRBD1,TRBJ1-5,NA,TRBV7-9,TGTGCCAGCAGCCCGGACAGGGAGCACTATAGCAATCAGCCCCAGCATTTT,CASSPDREHYSNQPQHF
NA,TRBJ1-1,few,TRBV12-5,TGTGCTAGTGGTTTGCGGAACACTGAAGCTTTCTTT,CASGLRNTEAFF
TRBD1,TRBJ2-1,many,TRBV27,TGTGCCAGCAGGTCAACAGGGGGAAGAGGTGAGCAGTTCTTC,CASRSTGGRGEQFF
TRBD1,TRBJ2-7,NA,TRBV5-4,TGTGCCAGCAGCTTAACAGGGGGCGAACCCTACGAGCAGTACTTC,CASSLTGGEPYEQYF
NA,TRBJ1-2,NA,TRBV18,TGTGCCAGCTCACCCCTCGGGGGGTATGGCTACACCTTC,CASSPLGGYGYTF
TRBD1,TRBJ1-2,NA,TRBV6-5,TGTGCCAGCAGCCAACAGGGGGCGCTGGGCTATGGCTACACCTTC,CASSQQGALGYGYTF
NA,TRBJ2-7,NA,TRBV7-9,TGTGCCAGCAGCTTTACCCCCGGGTCGGACAGTTACCTCTCCTACGAGCAGTACTTC,CASSFTPGSDSYLSYEQYF
NA,TRBJ2-7,NA,TRBV27,TGTGCCAGCAGTTATACCCCGGGACGCGGGAACTACGAGCAGTACTTC,CASSYTPGRGNYEQYF
TRBD1,TRBJ1-2,once,TRBV12-3/TRBV12-4,TGTGCCAGCAGTATCGACAGGGACTATGGCTACACCTTC,CASSIDRDYGYTF